This TCR beta chain was obtained from a study of blood T cell repertoires in COVID-19. On the study more broadly: Sites across the United States, Italy and Spain contributed samples from acute and convalescent COVID-19. T cells, B-cell-depleted T cells, or PBMCs provided the cDNA or gDNA that served as material.

Source study methods: Scientists estimated how many nucleated cells there were by amplifying reference gene primers. The assay was immunoSEQ multiplex PCR, and TCRdb's table has in-frame clones only and misses some. V, J and clone size are taken as reported in that table, and D and trimming were inferred from the DNA itself. The sample shows under 300,000 clones, around 85% of them seen only once. With 0 bases removed from V and 7 bases from J, the gap between germline ends came to 14 bases. The CDR3 sequence is 14 residues long. Germline assignment: CDR1 SGHRS and CDR2 YFSETQ. This sequence joins TRBV5-1 and TRBJ2-7, with D maybe TRBD2 (7 bases). The material sequenced was peripheral blood. The clonotype comes from a woman aged 70 to 79 with acute or convalescent COVID-19. DNA of the CDR3: TGCGCCAGCAGCTTGGTTGGGGGGGCGGGGGAGCAGTACTTC. Protein sequence: CASSLVGGAGEQYF.